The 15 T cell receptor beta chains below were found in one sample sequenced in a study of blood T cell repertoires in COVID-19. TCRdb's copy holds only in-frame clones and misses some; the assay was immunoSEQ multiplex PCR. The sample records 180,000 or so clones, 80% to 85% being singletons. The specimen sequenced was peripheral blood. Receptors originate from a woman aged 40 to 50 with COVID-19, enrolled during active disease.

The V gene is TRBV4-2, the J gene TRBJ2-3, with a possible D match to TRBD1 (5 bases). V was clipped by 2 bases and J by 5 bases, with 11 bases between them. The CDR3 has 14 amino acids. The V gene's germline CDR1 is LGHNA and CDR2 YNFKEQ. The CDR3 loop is CASSQTGSKDTQYF. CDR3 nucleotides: TGTGCCAGCAGCCAAACAGGTTCAAAAGATACGCAGTATTTT.

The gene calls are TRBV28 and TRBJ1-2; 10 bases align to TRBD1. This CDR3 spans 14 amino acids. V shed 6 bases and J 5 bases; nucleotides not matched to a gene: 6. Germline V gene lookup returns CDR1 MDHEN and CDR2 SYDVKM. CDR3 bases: TGTGCCAGCAGCCGGGACAGGGGTAGGTATGGCTACACCTTC. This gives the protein CASSRDRGRYGYTF.

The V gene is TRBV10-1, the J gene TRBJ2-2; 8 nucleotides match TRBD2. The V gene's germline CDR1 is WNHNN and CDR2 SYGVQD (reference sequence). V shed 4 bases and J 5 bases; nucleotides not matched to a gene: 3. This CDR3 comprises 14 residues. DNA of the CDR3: TGCGCCAGCAGTGTAAAGCGGGAGACCGGGGAGCTGTTTTTT. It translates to CASSVKRETGELFF.

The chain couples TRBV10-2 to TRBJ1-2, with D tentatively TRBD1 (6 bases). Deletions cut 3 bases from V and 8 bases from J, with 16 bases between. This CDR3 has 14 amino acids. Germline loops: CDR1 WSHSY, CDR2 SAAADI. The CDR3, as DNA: TGCGCCAGCAGTGACGAAACACAGGGAAGCGGCTACACCTTC. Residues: CASSDETQGSGYTF.

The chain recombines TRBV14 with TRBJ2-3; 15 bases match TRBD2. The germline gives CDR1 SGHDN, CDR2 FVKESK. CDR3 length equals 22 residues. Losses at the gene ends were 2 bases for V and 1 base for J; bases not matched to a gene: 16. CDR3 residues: CASSQRGRGTSGGPRGTDTQYF. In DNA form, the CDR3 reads TGTGCCAGCAGCCAAAGAGGCAGGGGGACTAGCGGGGGGCCGCGAGGCACAGATACGCAGTATTTT. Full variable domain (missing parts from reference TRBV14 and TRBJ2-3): EAGVTQFPSHSVIEKGQTVTLRCDPISGHDNLYWYRRVMGKEIKFLLHFVKESKQDESGMPNNRFLAERTGGTYSTLKVQPAELEDSGVYFCASSQRGRGTSGGPRGTDTQYFGPGTRLTVL.

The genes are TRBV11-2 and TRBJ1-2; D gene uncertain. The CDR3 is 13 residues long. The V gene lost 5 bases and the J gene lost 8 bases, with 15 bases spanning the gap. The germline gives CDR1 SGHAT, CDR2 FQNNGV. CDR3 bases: TGTGCCAGCAGCAGAGAGGGAGGATTAGGCTACACCTTC. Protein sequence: CASSREGGLGYTF.

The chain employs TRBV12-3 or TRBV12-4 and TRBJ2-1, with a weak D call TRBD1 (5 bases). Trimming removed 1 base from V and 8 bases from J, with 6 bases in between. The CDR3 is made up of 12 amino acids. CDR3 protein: CASSLVGDEQFF. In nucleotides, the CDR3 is TGTGCCAGCAGTTTAGTAGGGGATGAGCAGTTCTTC.

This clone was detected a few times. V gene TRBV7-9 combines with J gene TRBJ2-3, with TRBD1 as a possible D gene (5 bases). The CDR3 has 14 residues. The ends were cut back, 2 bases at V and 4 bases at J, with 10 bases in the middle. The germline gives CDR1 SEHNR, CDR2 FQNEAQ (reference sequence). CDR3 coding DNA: TGTGCCAGCAGCTTAAGGGGCCAATCAGATACGCAGTATTTT. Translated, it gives CASSLRGQSDTQYF.

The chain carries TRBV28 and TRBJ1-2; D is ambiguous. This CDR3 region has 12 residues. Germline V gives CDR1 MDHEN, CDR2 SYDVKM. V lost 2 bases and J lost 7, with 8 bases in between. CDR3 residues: CASSLPGRGYTF. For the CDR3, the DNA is TGTGCCAGCAGTTTACCAGGTCGTGGCTACACCTTC.

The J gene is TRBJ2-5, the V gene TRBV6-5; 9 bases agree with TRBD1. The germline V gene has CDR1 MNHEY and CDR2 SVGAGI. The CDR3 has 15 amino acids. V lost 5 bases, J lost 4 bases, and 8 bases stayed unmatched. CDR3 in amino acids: CASSIDRGKGETQYF. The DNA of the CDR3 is TGTGCCAGCAGTATCGACAGGGGGAAAGGAGAGACCCAGTACTTC.

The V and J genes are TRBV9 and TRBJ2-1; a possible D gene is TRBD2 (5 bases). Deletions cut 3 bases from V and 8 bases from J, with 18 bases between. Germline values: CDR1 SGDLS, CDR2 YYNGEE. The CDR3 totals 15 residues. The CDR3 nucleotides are TGTGCCAGCAGCGCAAGCTGGGGTCCCGGGGATGAGCAGTTCTTC. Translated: CASSASWGPGDEQFF.

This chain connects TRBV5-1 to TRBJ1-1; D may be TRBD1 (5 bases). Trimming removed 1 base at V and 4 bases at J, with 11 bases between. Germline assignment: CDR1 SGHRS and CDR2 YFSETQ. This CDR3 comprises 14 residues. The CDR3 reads CASSLQGGGTEAFF. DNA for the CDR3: TGCGCCAGCAGCTTGCAGGGAGGAGGCACTGAAGCTTTCTTT.

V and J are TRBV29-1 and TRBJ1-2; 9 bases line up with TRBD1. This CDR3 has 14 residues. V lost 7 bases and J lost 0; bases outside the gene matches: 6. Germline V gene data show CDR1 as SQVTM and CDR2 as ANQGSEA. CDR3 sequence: CSAGDRGANYGYTF. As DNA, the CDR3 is TGCAGCGCCGGAGACAGGGGGGCTAACTATGGCTACACCTTC. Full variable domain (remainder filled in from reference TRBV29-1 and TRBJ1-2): SAVISQKPSRDICQRGTSLTIQCQVDSQVTMMFWYRQQPGQSLTLIATANQGSEATYESGFVIDKFPISRPNLTFSTLTVSNMSPEDSSIYLCSAGDRGANYGYTFGSGTRLTVV.

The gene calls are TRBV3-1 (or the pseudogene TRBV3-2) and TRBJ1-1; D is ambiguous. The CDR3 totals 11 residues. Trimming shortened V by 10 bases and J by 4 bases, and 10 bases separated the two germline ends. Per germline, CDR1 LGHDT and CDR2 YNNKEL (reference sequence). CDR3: CATWRGTEAFF. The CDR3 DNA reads TGTGCCACCTGGAGAGGCACTGAAGCTTTCTTT.

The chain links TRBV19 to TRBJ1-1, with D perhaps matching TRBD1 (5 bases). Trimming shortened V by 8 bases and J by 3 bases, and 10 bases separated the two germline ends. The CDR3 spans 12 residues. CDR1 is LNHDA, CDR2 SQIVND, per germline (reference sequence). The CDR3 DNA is TGTGCCAGTGCTGGGGGGGACACTGAAGCTTTCTTT. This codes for CASAGGDTEAFF.